A single sample gave rise to the 21 T cell receptor beta chains below, sequenced in a study of blood T cell repertoires in COVID-19. Here immunoSEQ multiplex PCR was the method, and the copy in TCRdb shows in-frame clones only, minus some. The sample gives roughly 52,000 clones, approximately 88% of which show up once; around 20% is in the top ten. The sample was peripheral blood. Receptors were obtained from a human donor in a cohort sampled during active COVID-19.

The gene calls are TRBV7-2 and TRBJ1-5; D not certain. CDR1 is SGHTA, CDR2 FQGNSA, per germline. Deletions cut 3 bases from V and 0 bases from J, with 9 bases between. The CDR3 runs to 15 residues. The CDR3 DNA reads TGTGCCAGCAGCTTGTCAGACTATAGCAATCAGCCCCAGCATTTT. Translation gives CASSLSDYSNQPQHF.

This clone was seen just once. The genes are TRBV7-2 and TRBJ2-3, with 7 nucleotides matching TRBD2. The CDR3 covers 14 residues. The ends lost 7 bases at V and 2 bases at J; junction bases unmatched: 6. Germline V CDR1 and CDR2: SGHTA, FQGNSA. The CDR3 region is CASTLAALTDTQYF. The CDR3 nucleotides read TGTGCCAGCACTCTAGCGGCTCTCACAGATACGCAGTATTTT.

The rearrangement joins TRBV7-3 to TRBJ2-1; 13 nucleotides align to TRBD2. The CDR3 extends over 15 amino acids. Per germline, CDR1 SGHTA and CDR2 FQGTGA. Trimming cost V 5 bases and J 8 bases; bases outside gene matches: 6. CDR3 region: CASSILAGGTYEQFF. CDR3 in DNA: TGTGCCAGCAGCATACTAGCGGGGGGGACCTATGAGCAGTTCTTC.

V and J are TRBV20-1 and TRBJ2-5; 7 positions agree with TRBD1. The J segment lost 8 bases and the V segment lost 3 bases, leaving 12 bases of the junction unmatched. Germline V gives CDR1 DFQATT, CDR2 SNEGSKA (reference sequence). This CDR3 spans 14 amino acids. CDR3 region: CSASPATGPPTQYF. The CDR3 nucleotides are TGCAGTGCTAGTCCCGCGACAGGGCCCCCAACCCAGTACTTC.

The genes are TRBV7-2 and TRBJ1-6; 8 bases align to TRBD1. This CDR3 region has 15 residues. CDR1 is SGHTA, CDR2 FQGNSA, per germline. V lost 6 bases, J lost 7 bases, and 8 bases stayed unmatched. CDR3 bases: TGTGCCAGCAGAACCAGACAGGGGCCCAATTCACCCCTCCACTTT. This sequence encodes CASRTRQGPNSPLHF. The variable domain in full, completed from reference TRBV7-2 and TRBJ1-6, reads GAGVSQSPSNKVTEKGKDVELRCDPISGHTALYWYRQSLGQGLEFLIYFQGNSAPDKSGLPSDRFSAERTGGSVSTLTIQRTQQEDSAVYLCASRTRQGPNSPLHFGNGTRLTVT.

The V and J genes are TRBV11-2 and TRBJ2-5; 9 bases are shared with TRBD2. V was pared by 3 bases and J by 2 bases, with 7 bases of the junction left unmatched. From germline, CDR1 is SGHAT and CDR2 FQNNGV. CDR3 size: 16 residues. CDR3 sequence (DNA): TGTGCCAGCAGCTTGTTCAGCGGGGGGAAACAAGAGACCCAGTACTTC. It is translated as CASSLFSGGKQETQYF.

This clone turned up a few times. The rearrangement uses TRBV4-1 and TRBJ1-5; D is unresolved. V dropped 2 bases and J dropped 0 bases, with 17 bases sitting between them. Germline V lookup: CDR1 MGHRA, CDR2 YSYEKL. The CDR3 has 18 amino acids. CDR3 in amino acids: CASSQSPVGVNSNQPQHF. Written as DNA, the CDR3 is TGCGCCAGCAGCCAAAGCCCCGTGGGAGTGAATAGCAATCAGCCCCAGCATTTT.

This chain links TRBV7-8 with TRBJ2-6; the D gene is possibly TRBD2 (6 bases). The germline V gene has CDR1 SGHVS and CDR2 FQNEAQ. Trimming pared 4 bases from V and 0 bases from J, leaving 7 bases between. The CDR3 contains 15 residues. This CDR3 reads CASSSDYSGANVLTF. In nucleotides, the CDR3 is TGTGCCAGCAGCTCGGACTACTCTGGGGCCAACGTCCTGACTTTC.

This rearrangement joins TRBV10-3 to TRBJ2-7; TRBD1 agrees at 9 bases. V was pared by 2 bases and J by 3 bases, with 11 bases of the junction left unmatched. This CDR3 comprises 17 residues. Germline CDR1 is ENHRY and CDR2 is SYGVKD. The CDR3 nucleotides read TGTGCCATCAGTGAGGAGCGATTGCGGGACAGGGACTACGAGCAGTACTTC. It encodes CAISEERLRDRDYEQYF.

The V gene is TRBV5-3, the J gene TRBJ2-6; TRBD1 matches 9 bases. TRBV5-3 is filed as an ORF, its function uncertain. This CDR3 has 19 amino acids. The ends lost 4 bases at V and 0 bases at J; junction bases unmatched: 11. The CDR3 DNA reads TGTGCCAGAAGCGGAGGAAACGGACAGGGGATCTCTGGGGCCAACGTCCTGACTTTC. Translating gives CARSGGNGQGISGANVLTF.

V usage is TRBV7-2 and J usage is TRBJ2-3; perhaps TRBD2 as D (6 bases). Trimming pared 7 bases from V and 2 bases from J, leaving 19 bases between. Germline V lookup: CDR1 SGHTA, CDR2 FQGNSA. This CDR3 comprises 16 residues. This CDR3 is CASNDLRGGYTDTQYF. The CDR3, as DNA: TGTGCCAGCAACGACTTGCGGGGCGGGTACACAGATACGCAGTATTTT.

The rearrangement uses TRBV5-1 and TRBJ1-6; 9 bases match TRBD1. The germline gives CDR1 SGHRS, CDR2 YFSETQ. With 3 bases clipped from V and 1 base from J, the junction kept 8 bases outside the gene matches. The CDR3 runs to 18 residues. The CDR3 DNA follows: TGCGCCAGCAGCTCCGGACAGGGGATAAAATCCTATAATTCACCCCTCCACTTT. As protein: CASSSGQGIKSYNSPLHF.

In its sample, this clone was seen once. The genes are TRBV5-8 and TRBJ2-3, with D tentatively TRBD2 (5 bases). Germline V gene sequence: CDR1 SGHTS, CDR2 YDEGEE. The CDR3 consists of 15 residues. V was clipped by 6 bases and J by 4 bases, with 18 bases between them. CDR3 DNA sequence: TGTGCCAGCAACAATTTGGACGGACTCTCAGATACGCAGTATTTT. It encodes CASNNLDGLSDTQYF.

The chain employs TRBV7-9 and TRBJ2-1, with D tentatively TRBD1 (5 bases). The V end lost 2 bases, the J end lost 8 bases, and 7 bases lay between the germline ends. The CDR3 is made up of 12 amino acids. Germline lookup yields CDR1 SEHNR and CDR2 FQNEAQ (reference sequence). CDR3 bases: TGTGCCAGCAGCTTACAGGGCTATGAGCAGTTCTTC. Residues: CASSLQGYEQFF.

V usage is TRBV6-5 and J usage is TRBJ1-6; D possibly corresponds to TRBD1 (5 bases). This CDR3 comprises 15 residues. Trimming removed 0 bases at V and 6 bases at J, with 9 bases between. In germline, CDR1 is MNHEY, CDR2 SVGAGI. In DNA, the CDR3 is TGTGCCAGCAGTTACTCCACAGGAAGTAATTCACCCCTCCACTTT. It specifies CASSYSTGSNSPLHF.

The V call is TRBV10-2, the J call TRBJ2-1; TRBD2 is a possible D gene (7 bases). The CDR3 length is 17 residues. V lost 0 bases, J lost 4 bases, and 16 bases lay in between. CDR1 WSHSY and CDR2 SAAADI come from the germline V gene. CDR3 coding DNA: TGCGCCAGCAGTGAGTCACGGGCGGGGGCCTCATACAATGAGCAGTTCTTC. Translating it yields CASSESRAGASYNEQFF.

This chain's CDR3 is CASSSTLGGYTF. CDR3 coding DNA: TGCGCCAGCAGCTCGACGTTGGGCGGCTACACCTTC. This rearrangement joins TRBV5-1 to TRBJ1-2, with no clear D. Germline V gene data show CDR1 as SGHRS and CDR2 as YFSETQ. CDR3 length equals 12 residues. Trimming left V 3 bases short and J 8 bases short, with 11 bases between.

For the CDR3, the DNA is TGCGCCAGCAGCCCTGCGACAGGGCCGTACTACAATGAGCAGTTCTTC. Protein: CASSPATGPYYNEQFF. This chain uses TRBV4-1 with TRBJ2-1; 7 nucleotides line up with TRBD1. The CDR3 has 16 residues. Germline V gene lookup returns CDR1 MGHRA and CDR2 YSYEKL. The V segment lost 4 bases and the J segment 3 bases; nucleotides outside the gene matches: 9.

The chain carries TRBV3-1 (or the pseudogene TRBV3-2) and TRBJ1-6; D is uncertain. Germline CDR1 reads LGHDT; CDR2 reads YNNKEL (reference sequence). The CDR3 spans 19 residues. Trimming removed 1 base at V and 0 bases at J, with 16 bases between. CDR3 DNA sequence: TGTGCCAGCAGCCAAGGGCCCGAGGGCCGGAGCTCCTATAATTCACCCCTCCACTTT. This translates into CASSQGPEGRSSYNSPLHF.

This clone was observed a single time. The rearrangement joins TRBV30 to TRBJ2-5, with 13 bases fitting TRBD2. V dropped 2 bases and J dropped 2; count of bases not matched to a gene: 5. The CDR3 consists of 16 residues. Germline V gene data show CDR1 as GTSNPN and CDR2 as SVGIG (reference sequence). CDR3: CAWSLRTSGGQETQYF. CDR3 sequence (DNA): TGTGCCTGGAGTTTACGGACTAGCGGGGGTCAAGAGACCCAGTACTTC. The full variable domain, rest sourced from reference TRBV30 and TRBJ2-5, is SQTIHQWPATLVQPVGSPLSLECTVEGTSNPNLYWYRQAAGRGLQLLFYSVGIGQISSEVPQNLSASRPQDRQFILSSKKLLLSDSGFYLCAWSLRTSGGQETQYFGPGTRLLVL.

V usage is TRBV5-1 and J usage is TRBJ2-7; perhaps TRBD1 as D (5 bases). From germline, CDR1 is SGHRS and CDR2 YFSETQ. This CDR3 has 14 residues. V was clipped by 4 bases and J by 5 bases, with 16 bases between them. The CDR3 protein is CASSLRPDRNEQYF. CDR3 nucleotide sequence: TGCGCCAGCAGCCTAAGACCCGACAGAAACGAGCAGTACTTC.